The clone carrying this T cell receptor (beta chain) was counted once. V was cut by 5 bases and J by 10 bases, with 9 bases left in between. Per germline, CDR1 SEHNR and CDR2 FQNEAQ (reference sequence). The CDR3 sequence is 12 residues long. This sample is drawn from a study of T cells after yellow fever vaccination. 5'RACE template switching generated TCR cDNA, adding a universal primer site and UMIs. TCRdb passed the 5' RACE reads through MiXCR, listing each CDR3 protein once. The profile shows around 300,000 distinct CDR3 sequences, around 13% of them singletons. Material: CD4+ T cells sorted from PBMCs, obtained 45 days after the yellow fever booster vaccination. The origin of this receptor is a man under 40 who received the YFV17D yellow fever vaccine. The chain has TRBV7-9 and TRBJ1-6; D gene ambiguous. The CDR3 spells CASSVGFSPLHF. CDR3 in DNA: TGTGCCAGCAGCGTAGGGTTCTCACCCCTCCACTTT.